The clone carrying this TCR beta chain was counted at least ten times. Its antigen is currently unknown. It was patients with CD8+CD57+ cell expansion by flow cytometry who were chosen for sequencing. Patients had not yet gotten any therapy when their blood was taken for sampling. V shed 4 bases and J 4 bases; nucleotides not matched to a gene: 11. Germline V CDR1 and CDR2: SGHNT, YYREEE (reference sequence). The CDR3 is 16 residues long. This sample is drawn from a study of CD8+CD57+ T cells in acquired aplastic anemia. Study-wide context: Mean yield of DNA from sorted CD4+ and CD8+ cells was about 3.2 ug. Study-level points and caveats: CD8+ Simpson's diversity showed no significant patient-control difference. In common between the patients and the controls were more than 25 CD8+ CDR3 sequences.

The template for TCR beta VDJ and CDR3 sequence profiling was genomic DNA. TCRdb re-analysed the reads in MiXCR, keeping a single row per CDR3 protein. The sample contains some 200,000 distinct CDR3 sequences, approximately 48% of which appear only once. Material for sequencing was sorted CD4+, CD8+, or CD8+CD57+ T cells (not recorded which) from PBMCs. The chain joins TRBV5-4 to TRBJ2-3, with TRBD2 identical over 8 bases. The receptor comes from a human donor with aplastic anemia. CDR3 amino acids: CASSAHQAGVADTQYF. The CDR3 nucleotides are TGTGCCAGCAGCGCCCACCAAGCGGGAGTAGCAGATACGCAGTATTTT.